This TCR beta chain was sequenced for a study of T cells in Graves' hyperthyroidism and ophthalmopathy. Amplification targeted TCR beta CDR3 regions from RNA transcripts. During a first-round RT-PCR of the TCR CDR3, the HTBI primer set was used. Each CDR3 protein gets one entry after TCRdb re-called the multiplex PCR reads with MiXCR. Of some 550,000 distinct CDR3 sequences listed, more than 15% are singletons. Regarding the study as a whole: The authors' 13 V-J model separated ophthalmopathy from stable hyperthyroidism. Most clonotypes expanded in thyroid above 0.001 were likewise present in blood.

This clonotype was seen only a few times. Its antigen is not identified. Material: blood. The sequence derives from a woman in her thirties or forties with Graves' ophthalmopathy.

The CDR3 DNA is TGTGCCAGCAGTTTTGGGGCAGTGCACACCGGGGAGCTGTTTTTT. Protein: CASSFGAVHTGELFF. The chain employs TRBV27 and TRBJ2-2, with TRBD1 as a possible D gene (5 bases). Germline CDR1 MNHEY, CDR2 SMNVEV (reference sequence). This CDR3 is built from 15 residues. Trimming took off 3 bases at V and 3 bases at J, with 11 bases between the two ends.